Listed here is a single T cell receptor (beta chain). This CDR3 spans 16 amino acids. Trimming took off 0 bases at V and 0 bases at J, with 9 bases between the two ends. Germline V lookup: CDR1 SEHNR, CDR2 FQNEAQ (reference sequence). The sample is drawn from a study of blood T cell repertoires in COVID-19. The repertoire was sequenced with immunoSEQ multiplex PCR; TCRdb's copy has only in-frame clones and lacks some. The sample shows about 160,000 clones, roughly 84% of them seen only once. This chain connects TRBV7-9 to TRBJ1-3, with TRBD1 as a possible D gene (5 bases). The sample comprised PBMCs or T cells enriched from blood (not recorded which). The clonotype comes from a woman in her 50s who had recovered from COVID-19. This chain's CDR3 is CASSLAGTSSGNTIYF. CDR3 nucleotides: TGTGCCAGCAGCTTAGCGGGGACTAGCTCTGGAAACACCATATATTTT.